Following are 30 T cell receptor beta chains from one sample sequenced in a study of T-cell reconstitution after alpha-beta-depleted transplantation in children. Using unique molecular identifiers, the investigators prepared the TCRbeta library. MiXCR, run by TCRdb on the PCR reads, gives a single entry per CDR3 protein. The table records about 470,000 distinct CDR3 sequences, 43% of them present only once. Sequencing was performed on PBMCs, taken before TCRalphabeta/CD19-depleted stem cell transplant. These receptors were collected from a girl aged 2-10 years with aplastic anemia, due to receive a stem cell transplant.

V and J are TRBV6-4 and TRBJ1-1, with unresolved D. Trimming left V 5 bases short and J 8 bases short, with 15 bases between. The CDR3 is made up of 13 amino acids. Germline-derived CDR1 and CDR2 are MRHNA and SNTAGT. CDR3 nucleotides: TGTGCCAGCAGTAACCTTCTACGAGGAGAAGCTTTCTTT. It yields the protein CASSNLLRGEAFF.

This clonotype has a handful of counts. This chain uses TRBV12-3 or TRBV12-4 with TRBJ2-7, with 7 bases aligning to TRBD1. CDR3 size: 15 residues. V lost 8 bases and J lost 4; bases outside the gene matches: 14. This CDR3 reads CASGPPGQSGYEQYF. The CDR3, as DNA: TGTGCCAGCGGCCCTCCGGGACAGTCTGGTTACGAGCAGTACTTC.

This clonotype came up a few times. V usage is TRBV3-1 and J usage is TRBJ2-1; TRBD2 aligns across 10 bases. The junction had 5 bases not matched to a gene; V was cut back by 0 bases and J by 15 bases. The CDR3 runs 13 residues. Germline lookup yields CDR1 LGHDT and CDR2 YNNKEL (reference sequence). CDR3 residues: CASSQDLAGVRFF. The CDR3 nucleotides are TGTGCCAGCAGCCAAGACCTAGCGGGAGTGCGGTTCTTC.

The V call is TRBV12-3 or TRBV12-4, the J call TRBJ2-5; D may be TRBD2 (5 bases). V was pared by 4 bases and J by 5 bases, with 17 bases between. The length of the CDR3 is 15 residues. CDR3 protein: CASSSGLGGPETQYF. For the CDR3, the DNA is TGTGCCAGCAGTTCCGGGTTGGGCGGGCCGGAGACCCAGTACTTC.

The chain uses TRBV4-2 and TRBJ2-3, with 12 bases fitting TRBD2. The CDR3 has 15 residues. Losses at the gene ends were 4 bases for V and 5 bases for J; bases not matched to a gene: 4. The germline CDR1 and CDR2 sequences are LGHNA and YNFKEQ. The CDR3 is CASSRTSGMEDTQYF. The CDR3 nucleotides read TGTGCCAGCAGCCGGACTAGCGGGATGGAAGATACGCAGTATTTT.

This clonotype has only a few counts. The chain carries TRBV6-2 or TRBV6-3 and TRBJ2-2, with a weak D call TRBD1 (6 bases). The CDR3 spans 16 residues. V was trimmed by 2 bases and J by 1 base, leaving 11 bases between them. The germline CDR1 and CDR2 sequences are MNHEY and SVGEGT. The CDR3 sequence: CASSYGWGRNTGELFF. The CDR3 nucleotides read TGTGCCAGCAGTTACGGCTGGGGGCGGAACACCGGGGAGCTGTTTTTT.

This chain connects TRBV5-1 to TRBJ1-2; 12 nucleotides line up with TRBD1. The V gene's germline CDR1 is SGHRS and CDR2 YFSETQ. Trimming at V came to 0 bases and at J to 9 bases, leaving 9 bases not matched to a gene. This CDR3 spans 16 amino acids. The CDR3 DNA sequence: TGCGCCAGCAGCTTGGGGGGACAGGGGGCTGGCGGACGCTACACCTTC. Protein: CASSLGGQGAGGRYTF.

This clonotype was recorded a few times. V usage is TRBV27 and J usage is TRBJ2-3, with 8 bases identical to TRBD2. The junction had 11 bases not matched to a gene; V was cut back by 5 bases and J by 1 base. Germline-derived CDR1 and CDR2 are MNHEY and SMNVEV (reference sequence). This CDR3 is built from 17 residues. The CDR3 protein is CASSILSGRFGTDTQYF. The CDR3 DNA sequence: TGTGCCAGCAGTATCTTGAGCGGGAGATTCGGCACAGATACGCAGTATTTT.

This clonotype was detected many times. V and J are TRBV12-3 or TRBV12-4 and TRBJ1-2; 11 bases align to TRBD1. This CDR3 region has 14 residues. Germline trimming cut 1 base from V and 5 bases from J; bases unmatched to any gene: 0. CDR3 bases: TGTGCCAGCAGTTTAGGGGACAGGGGGTATGGCTACACCTTC. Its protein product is CASSLGDRGYGYTF.

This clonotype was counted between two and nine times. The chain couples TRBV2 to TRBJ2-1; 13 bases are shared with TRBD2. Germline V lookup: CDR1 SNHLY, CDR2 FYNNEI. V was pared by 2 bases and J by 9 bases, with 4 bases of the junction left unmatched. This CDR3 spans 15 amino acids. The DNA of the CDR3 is TGTGCCAGCAGTGAAAGTACTAGCGGGAGGGTTGAGCAGTTCTTC. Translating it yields CASSESTSGRVEQFF.

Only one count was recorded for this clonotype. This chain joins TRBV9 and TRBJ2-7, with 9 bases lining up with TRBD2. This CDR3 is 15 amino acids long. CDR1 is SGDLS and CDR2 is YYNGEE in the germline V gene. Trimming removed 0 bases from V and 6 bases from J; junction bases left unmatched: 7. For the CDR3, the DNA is TGTGCCAGCAGCGTAGAGGCGCGGGAGGGTGTCGAGCAGTACTTC. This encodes CASSVEAREGVEQYF. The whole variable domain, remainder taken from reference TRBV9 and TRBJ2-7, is DSGVTQTPKHLITATGQRVTLRCSPRSGDLSVYWYQQSLDQGLQFLIQYYNGEERAKGNILERFSAQQFPDLHSELNLSSLELGDSALYFCASSVEAREGVEQYFGPGTRLTVT.

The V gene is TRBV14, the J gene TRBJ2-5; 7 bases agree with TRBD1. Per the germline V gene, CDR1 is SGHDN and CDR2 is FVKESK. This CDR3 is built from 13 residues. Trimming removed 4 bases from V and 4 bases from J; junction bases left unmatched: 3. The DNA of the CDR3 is TGTGCCAGCAGCCGACGACAGGGAGAGACCCAGTACTTC. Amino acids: CASSRRQGETQYF.

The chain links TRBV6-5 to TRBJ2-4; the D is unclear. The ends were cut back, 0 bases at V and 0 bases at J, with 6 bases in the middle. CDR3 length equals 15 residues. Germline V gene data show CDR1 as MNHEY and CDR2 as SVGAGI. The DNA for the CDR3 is TGTGCCAGCAGTTACTCGTCCAAAGCCAAAAACATTCAGTACTTC. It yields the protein CASSYSSKAKNIQYF.

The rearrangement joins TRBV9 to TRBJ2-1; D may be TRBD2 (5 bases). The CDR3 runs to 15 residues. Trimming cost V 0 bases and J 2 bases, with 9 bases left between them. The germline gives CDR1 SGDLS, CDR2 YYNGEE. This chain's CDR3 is CASSVGRATYNEQFF. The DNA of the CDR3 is TGTGCCAGCAGCGTAGGGCGGGCTACCTACAATGAGCAGTTCTTC. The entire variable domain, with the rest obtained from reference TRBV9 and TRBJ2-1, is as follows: DSGVTQTPKHLITATGQRVTLRCSPRSGDLSVYWYQQSLDQGLQFLIQYYNGEERAKGNILERFSAQQFPDLHSELNLSSLELGDSALYFCASSVGRATYNEQFFGPGTRLTVL.

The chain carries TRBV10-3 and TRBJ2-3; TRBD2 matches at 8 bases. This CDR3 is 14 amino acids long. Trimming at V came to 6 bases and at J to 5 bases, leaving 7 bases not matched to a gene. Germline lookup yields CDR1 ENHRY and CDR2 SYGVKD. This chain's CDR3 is CAISQTSEGDTQYF. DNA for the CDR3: TGTGCCATCAGCCAGACTAGCGAGGGAGATACGCAGTATTTT.

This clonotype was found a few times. CDR3 in DNA: TGTGCCAGTAGTATCGCGGCTAGCAGATACGAGCAGTACTTC. Amino acid sequence: CASSIAASRYEQYF. This chain joins TRBV19 and TRBJ2-7; weak D call: TRBD2 (5 bases). Germline CDR1 and CDR2: LNHDA and SQIVND (reference sequence). The CDR3 has 14 amino acids. Trimming shortened V by 3 bases and J by 4 bases, and 13 bases separated the two germline ends.

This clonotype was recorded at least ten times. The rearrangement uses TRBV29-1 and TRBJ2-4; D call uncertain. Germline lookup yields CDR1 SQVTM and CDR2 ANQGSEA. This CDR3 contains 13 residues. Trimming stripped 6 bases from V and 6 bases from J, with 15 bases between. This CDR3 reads CSVSLPGLNIQYF. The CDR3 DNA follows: TGCAGCGTCTCACTACCGGGTCTAAACATTCAGTACTTC.

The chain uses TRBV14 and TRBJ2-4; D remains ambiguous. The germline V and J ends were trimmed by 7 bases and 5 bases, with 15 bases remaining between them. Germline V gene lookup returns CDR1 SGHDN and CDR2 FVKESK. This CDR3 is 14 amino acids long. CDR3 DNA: TGTGCCAGCACCCATCTAGATTTCGAAAACATTCAGTACTTC. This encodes CASTHLDFENIQYF.

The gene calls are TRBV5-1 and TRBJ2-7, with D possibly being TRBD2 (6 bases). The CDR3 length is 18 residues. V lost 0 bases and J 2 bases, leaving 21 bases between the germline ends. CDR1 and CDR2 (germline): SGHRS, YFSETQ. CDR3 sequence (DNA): TGCGCCAGCAGCTTGGGGGCGCAACCTTGGCGGGATACCTACGAGCAGTACTTC. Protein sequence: CASSLGAQPWRDTYEQYF.

CDR3 DNA sequence: TGCGCCAGCAGCTTGGAACTAGCGGGGCGGGACGAGCAGTACTTC. Translated, it gives CASSLELAGRDEQYF. The chain recombines TRBV5-1 with TRBJ2-7, with TRBD2 matching 10 bases. The CDR3 runs 15 residues. J lost 5 bases, V lost 0 bases, and 5 bases had no gene match. Germline lookup yields CDR1 SGHRS and CDR2 YFSETQ.

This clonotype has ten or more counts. CDR3 bases: TGTGCCAGCAGTTTAAGGGCATCCCAAGAGACCCAGTACTTC. Its protein is CASSLRASQETQYF. The V and J genes are TRBV12-3 or TRBV12-4 and TRBJ2-5; D unresolved. The CDR3 totals 14 residues. V shed 2 bases and J shed 1 base, with 8 bases lying between them.

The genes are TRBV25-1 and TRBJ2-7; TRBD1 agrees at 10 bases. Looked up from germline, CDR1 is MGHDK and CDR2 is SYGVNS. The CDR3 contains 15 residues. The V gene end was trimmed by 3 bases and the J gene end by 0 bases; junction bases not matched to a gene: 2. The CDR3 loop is CASSDDRGHSYEQYF. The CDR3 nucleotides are TGTGCCAGCAGTGACGACAGGGGGCACTCCTACGAGCAGTACTTC.

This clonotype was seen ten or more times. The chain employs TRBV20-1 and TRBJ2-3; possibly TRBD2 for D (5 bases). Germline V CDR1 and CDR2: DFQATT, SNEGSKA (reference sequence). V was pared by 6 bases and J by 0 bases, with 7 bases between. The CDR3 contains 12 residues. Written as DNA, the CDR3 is TGCAGTGCGGAGGACAGCACAGATACGCAGTATTTT. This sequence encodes CSAEDSTDTQYF.

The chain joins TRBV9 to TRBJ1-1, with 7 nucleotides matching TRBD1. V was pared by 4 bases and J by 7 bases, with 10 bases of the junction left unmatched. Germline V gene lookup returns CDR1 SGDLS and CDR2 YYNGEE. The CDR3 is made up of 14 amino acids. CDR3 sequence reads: CASSPHRDSLEAFF. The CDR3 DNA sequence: TGTGCCAGCAGCCCACACCGGGACAGCCTTGAAGCTTTCTTT.

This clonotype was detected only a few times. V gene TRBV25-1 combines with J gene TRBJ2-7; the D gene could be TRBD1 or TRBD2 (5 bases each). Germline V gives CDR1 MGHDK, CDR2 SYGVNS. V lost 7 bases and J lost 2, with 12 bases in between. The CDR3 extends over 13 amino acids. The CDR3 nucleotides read TGTGCCAGCACCCGGGACGGCACCTACGAGCAGTACTTC. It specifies CASTRDGTYEQYF.

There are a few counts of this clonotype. CDR3 protein: CASSSQGRINQPQHF. CDR3 DNA: TGTGCCAGCAGTTCCCAGGGAAGAATCAATCAGCCCCAGCATTTT. V usage is TRBV6-5 and J usage is TRBJ1-5; D might be TRBD1 (5 bases). Trimming left V 4 bases short and J 3 bases short, with 13 bases between. The CDR3 sequence is 15 residues long. Germline assignment: CDR1 MNHEY and CDR2 SVGAGI.

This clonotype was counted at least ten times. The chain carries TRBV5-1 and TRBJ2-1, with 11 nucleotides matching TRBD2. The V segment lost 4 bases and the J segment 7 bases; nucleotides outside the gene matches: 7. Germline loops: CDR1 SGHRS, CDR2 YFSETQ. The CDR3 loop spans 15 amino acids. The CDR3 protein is CASSRRTSGSNEQFF. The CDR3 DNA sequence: TGCGCCAGCAGCCGTCGGACTAGCGGGTCTAATGAGCAGTTCTTC.

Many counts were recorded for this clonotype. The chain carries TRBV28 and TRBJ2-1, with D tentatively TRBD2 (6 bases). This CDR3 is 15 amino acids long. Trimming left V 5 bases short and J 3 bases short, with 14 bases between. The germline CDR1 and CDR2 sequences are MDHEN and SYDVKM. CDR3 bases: TGTGCCAGCAGTCGGACTATCAGAAACTACAATGAGCAGTTCTTC. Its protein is CASSRTIRNYNEQFF.

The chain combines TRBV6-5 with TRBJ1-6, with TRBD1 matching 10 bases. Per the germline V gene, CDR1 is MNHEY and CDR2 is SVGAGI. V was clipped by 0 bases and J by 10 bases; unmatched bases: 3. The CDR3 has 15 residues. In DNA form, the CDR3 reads TGTGCCAGCAGTTACTCCGGGACAGGGGACTCACCCCTCCACTTT. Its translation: CASSYSGTGDSPLHF.

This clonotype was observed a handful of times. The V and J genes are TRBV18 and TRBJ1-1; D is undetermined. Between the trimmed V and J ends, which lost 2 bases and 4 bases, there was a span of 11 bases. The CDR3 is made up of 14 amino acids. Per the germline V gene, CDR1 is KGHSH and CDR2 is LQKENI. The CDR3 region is CASSPAWVGTEAFF. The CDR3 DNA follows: TGTGCCAGCTCACCAGCATGGGTGGGCACTGAAGCTTTCTTT.